This entry lists 20 T cell receptor beta chains sequenced from one sample in a study of blood T cell repertoires in COVID-19. Only in-frame clones appear in the TCRdb table, and some are missing; sequencing was by immunoSEQ multiplex PCR. The sample has about 210,000 clones, around 81% seen once. Sequenced: peripheral blood. The receptors derive from a man in his 60s with COVID-19, enrolled during active disease.

The chain combines TRBV5-1 with TRBJ2-7, with 7 bases that match TRBD2. The CDR3 is 16 residues long. V shed 2 bases and J 6 bases; nucleotides not matched to a gene: 14. Germline CDR1 is SGHRS and CDR2 is YFSETQ. The CDR3 here is CASSLSYRDYGREQYF. The CDR3 region has the DNA TGCGCCAGCAGCTTAAGTTATAGGGACTATGGGCGCGAGCAGTACTTC.

A remark on this clone: The same CDR3 is also encoded by other DNA sequences in this sample. The V gene is TRBV10-3, the J gene TRBJ2-7, with TRBD1 matching 7 bases. The CDR3 length is 12 residues. Trimming at V came to 4 bases and at J to 4 bases, leaving 1 base not matched to a gene. CDR1 is ENHRY, CDR2 SYGVKD, per germline. The CDR3 region has the DNA TGTGCCATCAGTGGACAGGGTTACGAGCAGTACTTC. Translating it yields CAISGQGYEQYF.

This clone was seen a few times. The chain has TRBV3-1 (or the pseudogene TRBV3-2) and TRBJ1-2; 8 nucleotides align to TRBD1. In germline, CDR1 is LGHDT, CDR2 YNNKEL (reference sequence). The CDR3 consists of 16 residues. The V and J ends lost 1 base and 7 bases, in that order; junction bases with no gene match: 11. The CDR3 here is CASSQGSGGARIGYTF. In nucleotides, the CDR3 is TGTGCCAGCAGCCAAGGATCAGGGGGCGCGAGAATTGGCTACACCTTC.

The chain carries TRBV18 and TRBJ2-7; 12 bases match TRBD2. Per germline, CDR1 KGHSH and CDR2 LQKENI. The J segment lost 2 bases and the V segment lost 3 bases, leaving 5 bases of the junction unmatched. This CDR3 spans 16 amino acids. The CDR3 bases are TGTGCCAGCTCACCCCTGACTAGCGGGAGCCCCTACGAGCAGTACTTC. Protein sequence: CASSPLTSGSPYEQYF.

The gene calls are TRBV5-8 and TRBJ2-7; D is possibly TRBD2 (5 bases). Germline loops: CDR1 SGHTS, CDR2 YDEGEE. CDR3 length: 11 residues. Trimming stripped 4 bases from V and 7 bases from J, with 9 bases between. CDR3 region: CASSTGLEQYF. The CDR3 region has the DNA TGTGCCAGCAGCACCGGACTGGAGCAGTACTTC.

The chain joins TRBV9 to TRBJ2-3; tentative D call: TRBD2 (6 bases). The CDR3 covers 12 residues. The V end lost 3 bases, the J end lost 6 bases, and 8 bases lay between the germline ends. Germline V lookup: CDR1 SGDLS, CDR2 YYNGEE. CDR3 residues: CASSGSGDTQYF. DNA of the CDR3: TGTGCCAGCAGCGGGAGCGGGGATACGCAGTATTTT.

Written as DNA, the CDR3 is TGCGCCAGCAGCAGCGGGACAGGGCCTAATGAAAAACTGTTTTTT. This sequence encodes CASSSGTGPNEKLFF. This chain connects TRBV5-1 to TRBJ1-4; 9 bases fit TRBD1. V was pared by 4 bases and J by 3 bases, with 4 bases of the junction left unmatched. This CDR3 is 15 amino acids long. The germline V gene has CDR1 SGHRS and CDR2 YFSETQ.

This chain joins TRBV5-4 and TRBJ1-2; D may be TRBD1 (6 bases). Germline assignment: CDR1 SGHNT and CDR2 YYREEE (reference sequence). This CDR3 comprises 14 residues. Trimming stripped 3 bases from V and 8 bases from J, with 17 bases between. The CDR3 sequence is CASSWGTNGRGYTF. CDR3 bases: TGTGCCAGCAGCTGGGGGACAAACGGTAGAGGCTACACCTTC.

The chain has TRBV6-4 and TRBJ1-2; 7 bases align to TRBD1. V shed 9 bases, J shed 0 bases, and the junction held 19 bases outside the gene matches. Germline V gene sequence: CDR1 MRHNA, CDR2 SNTAGT. The CDR3 loop spans 18 amino acids. The CDR3 DNA is TGTGCCAGGCAGATCGACAGGGCCCACACTTCTTCTAACTATGGCTACACCTTC. Amino acids: CARQIDRAHTSSNYGYTF.

In this sample, this clone turned up a few times. The rearrangement joins TRBV2 to TRBJ1-1; 9 bases are shared with TRBD1. This CDR3 comprises 15 residues. The germline CDR1 and CDR2 sequences are SNHLY and FYNNEI. V dropped 6 bases and J dropped 7; count of bases not matched to a gene: 12. CDR3 residues: CASRGDRAAGGEAFF. The CDR3 DNA is TGTGCCAGCAGAGGGGACAGGGCCGCCGGGGGTGAAGCTTTCTTT.

This clone came up once. The chain joins TRBV10-3 to TRBJ2-1; TRBD1 agrees at 9 bases. Germline V gene sequence: CDR1 ENHRY, CDR2 SYGVKD. The CDR3 has 14 residues. The ends lost 6 bases at V and 8 bases at J; junction bases unmatched: 8. This CDR3 reads CAISEITGGDEQFF. DNA for the CDR3: TGTGCCATCAGCGAGATTACAGGGGGCGATGAGCAGTTCTTC.

The chain uses TRBV6-5 and TRBJ1-6; maybe TRBD1 (5 bases). The V end was cut by 2 bases, the J end by 6 bases, with 8 bases between. The CDR3 length is 14 residues. The V gene's germline CDR1 is MNHEY and CDR2 SVGAGI. The CDR3 region is CASSYTTANSPLHF. The CDR3 coding sequence is TGTGCCAGCAGTTACACGACAGCTAATTCACCCCTCCACTTT.

A word on this clone: This CDR3 is also generated by other DNA sequences in the sample. The CDR3 sequence: CASSGVNTEAFF. For the CDR3, the DNA is TGTGCCAGCTCAGGGGTGAACACTGAAGCTTTCTTT. The chain has TRBV19 and TRBJ1-1, with a weak D call TRBD1 (6 bases). The CDR3 loop spans 12 amino acids. Trimming pared 9 bases from V and 0 bases from J, leaving 8 bases between. Germline CDR1 is LNHDA and CDR2 is SQIVND (reference sequence). Variable domain in full (rest from reference TRBV19 and TRBJ1-1): DGGITQSPKYLFRKEGQNVTLSCEQNLNHDAMYWYRQDPGQGLRLIYYSQIVNDFQKGDIAEGYSVSREKKESFPLTVTSAQKNPTAFYLCASSGVNTEAFFGQGTRLTVV.

This clone was detected once. The rearrangement uses TRBV29-1 and TRBJ2-6; 8 bases align to TRBD1. CDR1 and CDR2 (germline): SQVTM, ANQGSEA. The CDR3 has 18 amino acids. With 2 bases clipped from V and 2 bases from J, the junction kept 11 bases outside the gene matches. CDR3 nucleotides: TGCAGCGTTGAATCGGTGCCAGGGGGCGTAACTGGGGCCAACGTCCTGACTTTC. It encodes CSVESVPGGVTGANVLTF.

The chain carries TRBV28 and TRBJ2-5; 7 bases agree with TRBD1. V lost 7 bases and J lost 4; bases outside the gene matches: 3. This CDR3 has 12 residues. The germline V gene encodes CDR1 MDHEN and CDR2 SYDVKM. CDR3 nucleotides: TGTGCCAGCACCACAGGGGTAGAGACCCAGTACTTC. Its translation: CASTTGVETQYF.

The chain links TRBV9 to TRBJ1-1; 7 bases agree with TRBD1. CDR1 and CDR2 (germline): SGDLS, YYNGEE. CDR3 size: 15 residues. With V trimmed by 3 bases and J by 3 bases, 8 bases remained unmatched. CDR3 coding DNA: TGTGCCAGCAGCGGCCCAAAACAGGGGCACACTGAAGCTTTCTTT. Encoded protein: CASSGPKQGHTEAFF.

V and J are TRBV24-1 and TRBJ2-5; TRBD2 matches 9 bases. Germline V CDR1 and CDR2: KGHDR, SFDVKD. The CDR3 consists of 13 residues. The V and J ends lost 9 bases and 4 bases, in that order; junction bases with no gene match: 5. The CDR3, as DNA: TGTGCCACCGCGGGAGGGCCCGGAGAGACCCAGTACTTC. Translating gives CATAGGPGETQYF.

The V call is TRBV27, the J call TRBJ2-1, with 10 nucleotides matching TRBD1. The CDR3 runs to 16 residues. Germline CDR1 MNHEY, CDR2 SMNVEV (reference sequence). Trimming removed 3 bases from V and 7 bases from J; junction bases left unmatched: 9. The CDR3 sequence is CASSFSSTGGRNEQFF. The CDR3 nucleotides are TGTGCCAGCAGTTTTTCCTCGACAGGGGGCAGGAATGAGCAGTTCTTC.

The J gene is TRBJ2-3, the V gene TRBV4-1; 9 bases are shared with TRBD2. Germline-derived CDR1 and CDR2 are MGHRA and YSYEKL. The CDR3 spans 18 residues. The J segment lost 0 bases and the V segment lost 1 base, leaving 8 bases of the junction unmatched. The CDR3 spells CASSQALSSGTSTDTQYF. The CDR3 coding sequence is TGCGCCAGCAGCCAAGCTTTGTCTAGCGGGACTAGCACAGATACGCAGTATTTT.

The chain recombines TRBV5-4 with TRBJ1-2, with a possible D match to TRBD1 (5 bases). From germline, CDR1 is SGHNT and CDR2 YYREEE (reference sequence). The CDR3 is 15 amino acids. Between the trimmed V and J ends, which lost 3 bases and 4 bases, there was a span of 16 bases. The CDR3 DNA follows: TGTGCCAGCAGCTCGAACTTACAGGCTACCTATGGCTACACCTTC. It translates to CASSSNLQATYGYTF.